The T cell receptor (beta chain) under discussion was sequenced for a study of T cell repertoires in ileal Crohn's disease. Study as a whole: Thiopurines (about twelve) or anti-TNF agents (roughly 17) were given postoperatively to about half. Broader study findings: Mucosal expansions were suggested to be mainly CD8 T cells.

Per the germline V gene, CDR1 is SGHRS and CDR2 is YFSETQ. The CDR3 is made up of 14 amino acids. The V and J ends lost 4 bases and 3 bases, in that order; junction bases with no gene match: 7. Five hundred nanograms of biopsy DNA per sample underwent TCRB immunosequencing. Generated by immunoSEQ multiplex PCR, the TCRdb table keeps only in-frame clones and is missing some. In the table there are about 8,400 clones, around 80% of which are singletons. Concerning this clone: Its specificity is not known.

This TCR was sampled from an adult with Crohn's disease. The specimen sequenced was ileal tissue. The chain employs TRBV5-1 and TRBJ2-7; TRBD2 aligns across 7 bases. For the CDR3, the DNA is TGCGCCAGCAGCCGCGGACTAGTTAACTACGAGCAGTACTTC. This gives the protein CASSRGLVNYEQYF.